The next 8 T cell receptor beta chains were all read from a single sample in a study of blood T cell repertoires in COVID-19. Measured with immunoSEQ multiplex PCR; TCRdb has only the in-frame clones, and not every one. This table has over 250,000 clones, around 85% appearing once. Sequenced: peripheral blood. The receptors were gathered from a human donor with COVID-19, enrolled during active disease. The donor label of this sample is uncertain.

V usage is TRBV11-3 and J usage is TRBJ2-7, with D perhaps TRBD1 (6 bases). V was trimmed by 1 base and J by 3 bases, leaving 7 bases between them. The CDR3 loop spans 13 amino acids. Germline V lookup: CDR1 SGHNT, CDR2 YENEEA. In DNA form, the CDR3 reads TGTGCCAGCAGCTTAGGACAGGTCTACGAGCAGTACTTC. Translating gives CASSLGQVYEQYF.

This rearrangement joins TRBV5-1 to TRBJ2-1; 8 nucleotides match TRBD2. The CDR3 consists of 16 residues. Looked up from germline, CDR1 is SGHRS and CDR2 is YFSETQ. V shed 0 bases, J shed 10 bases, and the junction held 12 bases outside the gene matches. CDR3 DNA: TGCGCCAGCAGCTTGGGGTTAGCGGGGTACAATGAGGAGCAGTTCTTC. It translates to CASSLGLAGYNEEQFF.

Written as DNA, the CDR3 is TGTGCCAGTAGTATAACCGGGACTAGCGGGATGGAACAGTTCTTC. Protein sequence: CASSITGTSGMEQFF. The chain joins TRBV19 to TRBJ2-1, with 13 bases lining up with TRBD2. The trim removed 2 bases at V and 13 bases at J, leaving 8 bases unmatched. The CDR3 is made up of 15 amino acids. Germline V CDR1 and CDR2: LNHDA, SQIVND (reference sequence).

The chain links TRBV10-1 to TRBJ1-5; possible D gene TRBD1, 6 bases. CDR1 and CDR2 from the germline V gene are WNHNN and SYGVQD (reference sequence). Between the trimmed V and J ends, which lost 8 bases and 6 bases, there was a span of 17 bases. This CDR3 is built from 14 residues. Here the CDR3 reads CASRLGGAGQPQHF. Written as DNA, the CDR3 is TGCGCCAGCCGGTTAGGGGGAGCAGGTCAGCCCCAGCATTTT.

The chain employs TRBV7-8 and TRBJ1-2, with TRBD1 identical over 9 bases. The CDR3 consists of 15 residues. The germline V gene has CDR1 SGHVS and CDR2 FQNEAQ. V was pared by 1 base and J by 11 bases, with 11 bases of the junction left unmatched. For the CDR3, the DNA is TGTGCCAGCAGCTTAGGGGGGGACAGGGCAAACCCTTACACCTTC. The encoded protein is CASSLGGDRANPYTF.

The chain carries TRBV9 and TRBJ2-1; D possibly corresponds to TRBD2 (5 bases). V lost 0 bases and J 4 bases, leaving 14 bases between the germline ends. This CDR3 comprises 16 residues. In germline, CDR1 is SGDLS, CDR2 YYNGEE. For the CDR3, the DNA is TGTGCCAGCAGCGTAGGCGGGCTCGACTTTTACAATGAGCAGTTCTTC. It encodes CASSVGGLDFYNEQFF.

The chain uses TRBV15 and TRBJ2-3, with 16 bases matching TRBD2. With 3 bases clipped from V and 6 bases from J, the junction kept 0 bases outside the gene matches. Germline assignment: CDR1 LNHNV and CDR2 YYDKDF (reference sequence). The CDR3 sequence is 15 residues long. The CDR3 spells CATSRGLAGGDTQYF. CDR3 nucleotides: TGTGCCACCAGCAGGGGACTAGCGGGAGGGGATACGCAGTATTTT. The entire variable domain, with the rest obtained from reference TRBV15 and TRBJ2-3, is as follows: DAMVIQNPRYQVTQFGKPVTLSCSQTLNHNVMYWYQQKSSQAPKLLFHYYDKDFNNEADTPDNFQSRRPNTSFCFLDIRSPGLGDTAMYLCATSRGLAGGDTQYFGPGTRLTVL.

This chain connects TRBV19 to TRBJ1-1, with a possible D match to TRBD1 (5 bases). The germline V gene encodes CDR1 LNHDA and CDR2 SQIVND (reference sequence). V lost 6 bases to trimming and J lost 2 bases, with 10 bases between them. CDR3 length: 13 residues. DNA of the CDR3: TGTGCCAGTAGGCCTGACAGTAACACTGAAGCTTTCTTT. Encoded protein: CASRPDSNTEAFF.